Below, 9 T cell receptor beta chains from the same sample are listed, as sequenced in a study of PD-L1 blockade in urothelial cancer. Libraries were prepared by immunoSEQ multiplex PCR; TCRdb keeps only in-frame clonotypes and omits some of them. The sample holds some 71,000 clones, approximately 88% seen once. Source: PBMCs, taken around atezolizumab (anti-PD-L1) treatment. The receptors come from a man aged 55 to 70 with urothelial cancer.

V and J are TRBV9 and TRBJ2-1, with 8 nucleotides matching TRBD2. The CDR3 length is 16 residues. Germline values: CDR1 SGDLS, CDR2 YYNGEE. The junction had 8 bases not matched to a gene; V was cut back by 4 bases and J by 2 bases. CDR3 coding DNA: TGTGCCAGCAGCACGCCGGGACTAGGGGCCTACAATGAGCAGTTCTTC. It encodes CASSTPGLGAYNEQFF.

CDR3: CASTDRGDTQYF. DNA for the CDR3: TGCGCCAGCACCGACAGGGGAGATACGCAGTATTTT. The chain combines TRBV10-1 with TRBJ2-3, with 8 bases lining up with TRBD1. This CDR3 region has 12 residues. V was pared by 7 bases and J by 5 bases, with 2 bases of the junction left unmatched. CDR1 is WNHNN, CDR2 SYGVQD, per germline (reference sequence).

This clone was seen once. The chain's CDR3 is CASSELAGAPYEQYF. The CDR3 bases are TGTGCCAGCAGTGAACTAGCGGGAGCTCCCTACGAGCAGTACTTC. V gene TRBV5-6 combines with J gene TRBJ2-7; 11 bases fit TRBD2. The germline V gene encodes CDR1 SGHDT and CDR2 YYEEEE. CDR3 length: 15 residues. Trimming at V came to 5 bases and at J to 2 bases, leaving 6 bases not matched to a gene. The entire variable domain, with the rest obtained from reference TRBV5-6 and TRBJ2-7, is as follows: DAGVTQSPTHLIKTRGQQVTLRCSPKSGHDTVSWYQQALGQGPQFIFQYYEEEERQRGNFPDRFSGHQFPNYSSELNVNALLLGDSALYLCASSELAGAPYEQYFGPGTRLTVT.

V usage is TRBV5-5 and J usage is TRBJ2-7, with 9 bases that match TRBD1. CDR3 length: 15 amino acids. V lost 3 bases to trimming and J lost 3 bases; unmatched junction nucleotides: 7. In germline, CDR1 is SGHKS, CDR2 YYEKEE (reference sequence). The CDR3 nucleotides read TGTGCCAGCAGCTCGGGACAGGGTAATTACTACGAGCAGTACTTC. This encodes CASSSGQGNYYEQYF.

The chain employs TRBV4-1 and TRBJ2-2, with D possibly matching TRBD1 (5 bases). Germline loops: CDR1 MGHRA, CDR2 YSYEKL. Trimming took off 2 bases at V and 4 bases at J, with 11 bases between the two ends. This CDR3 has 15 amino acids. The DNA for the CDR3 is TGCGCCAGCAGCCAAATGGGGCCCATCACCGGGGAGCTGTTTTTT. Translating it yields CASSQMGPITGELFF.

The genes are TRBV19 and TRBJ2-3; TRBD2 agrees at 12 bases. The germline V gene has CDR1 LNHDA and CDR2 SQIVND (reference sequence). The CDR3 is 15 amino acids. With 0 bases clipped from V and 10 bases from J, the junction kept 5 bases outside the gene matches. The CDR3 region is CASSIEASGRASQYF. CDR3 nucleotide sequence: TGTGCCAGTAGTATAGAGGCTAGCGGGAGGGCGTCGCAGTATTTT. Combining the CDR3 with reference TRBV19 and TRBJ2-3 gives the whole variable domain DGGITQSPKYLFRKEGQNVTLSCEQNLNHDAMYWYRQDPGQGLRLIYYSQIVNDFQKGDIAEGYSVSREKKESFPLTVTSAQKNPTAFYLCASSIEASGRASQYFGPGTRLTVL.

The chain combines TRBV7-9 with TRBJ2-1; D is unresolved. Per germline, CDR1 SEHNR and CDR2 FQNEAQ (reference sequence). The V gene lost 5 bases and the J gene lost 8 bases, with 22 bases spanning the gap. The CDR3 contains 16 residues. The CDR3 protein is CASSPRIALTGDEQFF. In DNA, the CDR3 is TGTGCCAGCAGCCCCCGGATAGCACTCACCGGCGATGAGCAGTTCTTC.

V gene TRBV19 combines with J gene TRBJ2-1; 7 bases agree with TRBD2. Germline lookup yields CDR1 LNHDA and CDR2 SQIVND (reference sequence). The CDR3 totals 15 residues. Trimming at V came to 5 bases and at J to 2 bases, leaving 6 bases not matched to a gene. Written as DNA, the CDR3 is TGTGCCAGTAGTCAGGCTAGCGGAACCTACAATGAGCAGTTCTTC. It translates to CASSQASGTYNEQFF.

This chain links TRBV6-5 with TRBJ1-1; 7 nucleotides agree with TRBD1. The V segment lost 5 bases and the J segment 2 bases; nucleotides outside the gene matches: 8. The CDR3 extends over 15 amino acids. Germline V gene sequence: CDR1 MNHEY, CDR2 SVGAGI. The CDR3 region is CASSLTGPSNTEAFF. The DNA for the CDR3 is TGTGCCAGCAGTCTGACAGGGCCCTCTAACACTGAAGCTTTCTTT.